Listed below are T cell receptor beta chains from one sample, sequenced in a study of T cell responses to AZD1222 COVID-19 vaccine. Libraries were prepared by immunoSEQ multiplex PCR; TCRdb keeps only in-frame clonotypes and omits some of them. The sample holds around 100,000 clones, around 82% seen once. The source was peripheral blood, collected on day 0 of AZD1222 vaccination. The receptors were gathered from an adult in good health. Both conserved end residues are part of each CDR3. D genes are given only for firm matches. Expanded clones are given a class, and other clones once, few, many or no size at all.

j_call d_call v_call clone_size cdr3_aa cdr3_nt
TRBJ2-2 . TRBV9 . CASSLGSNTGELFF TGTGCCAGCAGCCTTGGCTCAAACACCGGGGAGCTGTTTTTT
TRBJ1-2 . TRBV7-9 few CASSPLRAVDYGYTF TGTGCCAGCAGCCCCCTGCGTGCAGTCGACTATGGCTACACCTTC
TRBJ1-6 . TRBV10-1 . CASSEWSGSPLHF TGCGCCAGCAGTGAATGGTCCGGTTCACCCCTCCACTTT
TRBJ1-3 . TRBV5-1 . CASSLGTAKTVNTIYF TGCGCCAGCAGCTTGGGCACAGCGAAAACCGTAAACACCATATATTTT
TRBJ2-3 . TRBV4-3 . CASSPRGRVGDTQYF TGCGCCAGCAGCCCCCGGGGCAGGGTTGGAGATACGCAGTATTTT
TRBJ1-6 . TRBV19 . CASSQRGRQYPYSPLHF TGTGCCAGTAGTCAGCGAGGGAGACAGTATCCCTATTCACCCCTCCACTTT
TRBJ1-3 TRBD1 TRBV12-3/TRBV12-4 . CASSFSGTVEYF TGTGCCAGCAGTTTCTCTGGGACAGTAGAATATTTT
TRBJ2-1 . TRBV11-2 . CASSLSAGLYNEQFF TGTGCCAGCAGCTTATCGGCAGGTCTCTACAATGAGCAGTTCTTC
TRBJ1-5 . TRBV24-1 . CATSVGGNQPQHF TGTGCCACCTCGGTCGGGGGGAATCAGCCCCAGCATTTT
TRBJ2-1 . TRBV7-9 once CASSSKHAGLAGDEQFF TGTGCCAGCAGCTCGAAACACGCCGGTCTAGCCGGGGATGAGCAGTTCTTC
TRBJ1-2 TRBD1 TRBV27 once CASSPGTDPYGYTF TGTGCCAGCAGTCCTGGGACAGACCCCTATGGCTACACCTTC
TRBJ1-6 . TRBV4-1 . CANSRGSLGSPLHF TGCGCCAACAGCCGGGGAAGCCTGGGGTCACCCCTCCACTTT
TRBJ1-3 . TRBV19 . CASSIGVWDGTGNTIYF TGTGCCAGTAGTATAGGGGTTTGGGACGGAACTGGAAACACCATATATTTT
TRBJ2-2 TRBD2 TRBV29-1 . CSVRLAANTGELFF TGCAGCGTGCGACTAGCGGCGAACACCGGGGAGCTGTTTTTT
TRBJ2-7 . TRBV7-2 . CASSTTYEQYF TGTGCCAGCAGCACAACCTACGAGCAGTACTTC
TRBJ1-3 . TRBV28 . CASSFPTGAGNTIYF TGTGCCAGCAGTTTCCCGACAGGAGCTGGAAACACCATATATTTT
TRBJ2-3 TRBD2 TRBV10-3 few CAISGNGTSGRERADTQYF TGTGCCATCAGTGGAAACGGGACTAGCGGGAGAGAACGCGCAGATACGCAGTATTTT
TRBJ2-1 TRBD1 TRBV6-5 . CASIPGQGVDEQFF TGTGCCAGCATACCGGGACAGGGGGTAGATGAGCAGTTCTTC
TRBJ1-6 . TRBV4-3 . CASSQDTAANSPLHF TGCGCCAGCAGCCAAGATACGGCGGCTAATTCACCCCTCCACTTT
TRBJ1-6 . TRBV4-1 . CASSQEEGVGHSPLHF TGCGCCAGCAGCCAAGAGGAGGGGGTAGGTCATTCACCCCTCCACTTT
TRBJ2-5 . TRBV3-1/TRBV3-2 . CASSQESGAGETQYF TGTGCCAGCAGCCAAGAAAGCGGAGCTGGGGAGACCCAGTACTTC
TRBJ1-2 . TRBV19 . CASSIGQGNRGYTF TGTGCCAGTAGTATAGGTCAGGGGAATCGTGGCTACACCTTC
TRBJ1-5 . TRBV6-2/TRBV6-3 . CASSYSTGLQPQHF TGTGCCAGCAGTTACTCTACCGGACTTCAGCCCCAGCATTTT
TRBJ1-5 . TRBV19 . CASSIDMGPGQPQHF TGTGCCAGTAGTATAGATATGGGTCCCGGGCAGCCCCAGCATTTT
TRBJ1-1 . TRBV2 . CASSVSVNTEAFF TGTGCCAGCAGTGTGTCAGTCAACACTGAAGCTTTCTTT
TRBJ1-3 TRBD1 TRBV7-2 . CASSPRTGPNSGNTIYF TGTGCCAGCAGCCCCCGGACAGGCCCCAACTCTGGAAACACCATATATTTT
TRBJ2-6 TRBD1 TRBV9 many CASSVARGKSGANVLTF TGTGCCAGCAGCGTAGCCAGGGGGAAGTCTGGGGCCAACGTCCTGACTTTC
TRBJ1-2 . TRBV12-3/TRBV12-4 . CASSLGLDYGYTF TGTGCCAGCAGTTTAGGTCTGGACTATGGCTACACCTTC
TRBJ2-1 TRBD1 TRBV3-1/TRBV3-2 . CASSQRGTGVWNEQFF TGTGCCAGCAGCCAACGAGGGACAGGGGTGTGGAATGAGCAGTTCTTC
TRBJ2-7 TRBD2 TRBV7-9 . CASSLLPGLAGGYEQYF TGTGCCAGCAGCTTACTCCCGGGACTAGCGGGGGGCTACGAGCAGTACTTC
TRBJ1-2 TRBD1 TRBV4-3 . CASSQVTGTGLFYGYTF TGCGCCAGCAGCCAGGTTACCGGGACAGGACTCTTCTATGGCTACACCTTC
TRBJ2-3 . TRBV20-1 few CSASSASGTDTQYF TGCAGTGCTAGTTCGGCCTCGGGGACAGATACGCAGTATTTT
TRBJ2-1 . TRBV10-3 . CAISETSNEQFF TGTGCCATCAGTGAGACTAGCAATGAGCAGTTCTTC
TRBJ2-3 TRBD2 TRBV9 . CASSFASGSTDTQYF TGTGCCAGCAGCTTTGCTAGCGGTAGCACAGATACGCAGTATTTT
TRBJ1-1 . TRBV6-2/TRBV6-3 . CASSYSGFKAFF TGTGCCAGCAGTTACTCAGGGTTTAAAGCTTTCTTT
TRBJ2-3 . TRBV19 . CASSFRNTQYF TGTGCCAGTAGCTTTAGGAATACGCAGTATTTT
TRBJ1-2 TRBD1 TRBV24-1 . CATSFSDRDYGYTF TGTGCCACCAGTTTTTCGGACAGGGACTATGGCTACACCTTC
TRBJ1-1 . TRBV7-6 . CASRLRGTTEAFF TGTGCCAGCAGATTAAGGGGGACCACTGAAGCTTTCTTT
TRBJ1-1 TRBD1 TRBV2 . CASSLLGGTGAFF TGTGCCAGCAGCTTGCTGGGAGGGACAGGGGCTTTCTTT
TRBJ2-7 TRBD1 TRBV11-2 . CASSTDRVRQYF TGTGCCAGCAGCACGGACAGGGTTCGGCAGTACTTC
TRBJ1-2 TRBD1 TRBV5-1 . CASSPDPGQGHYGYTF TGCGCCAGCAGCCCCGACCCGGGACAGGGCCACTATGGCTACACCTTC
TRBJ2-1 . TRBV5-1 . CASSLLGSSYNEQFF TGCGCCAGCAGCTTATTAGGGAGCTCCTACAATGAGCAGTTCTTC
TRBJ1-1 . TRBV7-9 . CASIPRNTEAFF TGTGCCAGCATCCCGAGGAACACTGAAGCTTTCTTT